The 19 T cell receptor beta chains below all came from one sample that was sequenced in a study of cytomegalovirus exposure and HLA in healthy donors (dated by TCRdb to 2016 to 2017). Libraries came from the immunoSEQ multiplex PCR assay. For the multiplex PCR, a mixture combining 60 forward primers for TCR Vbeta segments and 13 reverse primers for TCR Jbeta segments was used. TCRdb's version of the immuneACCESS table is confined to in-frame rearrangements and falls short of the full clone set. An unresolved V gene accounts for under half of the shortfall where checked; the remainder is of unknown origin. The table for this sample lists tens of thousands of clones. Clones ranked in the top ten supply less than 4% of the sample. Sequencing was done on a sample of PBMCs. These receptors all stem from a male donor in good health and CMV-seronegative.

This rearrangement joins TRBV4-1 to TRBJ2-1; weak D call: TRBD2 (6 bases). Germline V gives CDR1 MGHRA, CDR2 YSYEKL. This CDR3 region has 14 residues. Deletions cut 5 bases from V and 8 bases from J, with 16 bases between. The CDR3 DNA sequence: TGCGCCAGCAGCTATCGGGACTCCCTCGATGAGCAGTTCTTC. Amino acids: CASSYRDSLDEQFF.

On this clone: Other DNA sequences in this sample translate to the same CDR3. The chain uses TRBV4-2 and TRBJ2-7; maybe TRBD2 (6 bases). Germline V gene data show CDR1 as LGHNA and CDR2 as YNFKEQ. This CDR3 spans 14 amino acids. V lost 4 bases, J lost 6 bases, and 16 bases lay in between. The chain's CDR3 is CASSRGETGGEQYF. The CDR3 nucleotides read TGTGCCAGCAGCCGAGGAGAGACCGGGGGCGAGCAGTACTTC.

The CDR3 loop is CASSSGQGANEQYF. The CDR3 DNA reads TGTGCCAGCAGTTCGGGACAGGGGGCTAACGAGCAGTACTTC. J is TRBJ2-7 and V is TRBV28; 12 bases fit TRBD1. After removal of 4 bases from V and 5 bases from J, the junction contained 3 bases not matched to a gene. Per germline, CDR1 MDHEN and CDR2 SYDVKM. This CDR3 has 14 residues.

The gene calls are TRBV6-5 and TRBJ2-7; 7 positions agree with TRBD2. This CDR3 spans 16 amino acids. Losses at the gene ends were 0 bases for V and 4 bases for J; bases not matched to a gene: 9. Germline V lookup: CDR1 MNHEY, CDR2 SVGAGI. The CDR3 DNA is TGTGCCAGCAGTTACTCAGGCGGGGGTCTATTGTACGAGCAGTACTTC. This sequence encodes CASSYSGGGLLYEQYF.

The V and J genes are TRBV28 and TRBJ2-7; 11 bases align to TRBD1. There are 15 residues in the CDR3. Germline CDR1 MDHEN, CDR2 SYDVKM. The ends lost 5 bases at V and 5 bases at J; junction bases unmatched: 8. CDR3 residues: CASSALDRGLDEQYF. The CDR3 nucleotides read TGTGCCAGCAGTGCCCTGGACAGGGGGCTTGACGAGCAGTACTTC.

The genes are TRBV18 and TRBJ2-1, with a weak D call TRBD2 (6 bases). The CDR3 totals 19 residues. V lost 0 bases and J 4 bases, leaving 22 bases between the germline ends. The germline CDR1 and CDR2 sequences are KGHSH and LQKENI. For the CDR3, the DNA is TGTGCCAGCTCACCACCGTTCGTCCCGCGCGGGGCAAAGTACAATGAGCAGTTCTTC. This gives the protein CASSPPFVPRGAKYNEQFF.

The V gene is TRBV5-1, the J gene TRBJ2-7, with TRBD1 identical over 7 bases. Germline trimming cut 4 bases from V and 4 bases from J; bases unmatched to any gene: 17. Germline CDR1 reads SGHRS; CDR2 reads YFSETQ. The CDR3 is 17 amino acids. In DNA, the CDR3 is TGCGCCAGCAGCGTGGTGGACAGGTCCCCTAACTATTACGAGCAGTACTTC. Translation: CASSVVDRSPNYYEQYF.

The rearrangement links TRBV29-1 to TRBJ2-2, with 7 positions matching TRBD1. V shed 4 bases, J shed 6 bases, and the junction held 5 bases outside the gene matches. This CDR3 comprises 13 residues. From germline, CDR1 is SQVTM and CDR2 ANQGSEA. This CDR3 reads CSVGRGIAGELFF. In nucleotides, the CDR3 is TGCAGCGTTGGCAGGGGGATCGCCGGGGAGCTGTTTTTT.

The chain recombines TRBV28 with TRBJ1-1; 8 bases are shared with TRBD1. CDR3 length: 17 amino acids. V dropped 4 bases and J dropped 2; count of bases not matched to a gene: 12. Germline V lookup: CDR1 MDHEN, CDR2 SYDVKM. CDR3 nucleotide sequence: TGTGCCAGCAGTTCCCGGCAGGGGGCGAGAGAAAACACTGAAGCTTTCTTT. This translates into CASSSRQGARENTEAFF.

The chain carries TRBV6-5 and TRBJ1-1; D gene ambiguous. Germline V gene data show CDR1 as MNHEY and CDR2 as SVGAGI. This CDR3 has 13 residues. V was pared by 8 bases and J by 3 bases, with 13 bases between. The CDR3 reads CASRHGLDTEAFF. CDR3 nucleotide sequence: TGTGCCAGCCGACATGGCTTGGACACTGAAGCTTTCTTT.

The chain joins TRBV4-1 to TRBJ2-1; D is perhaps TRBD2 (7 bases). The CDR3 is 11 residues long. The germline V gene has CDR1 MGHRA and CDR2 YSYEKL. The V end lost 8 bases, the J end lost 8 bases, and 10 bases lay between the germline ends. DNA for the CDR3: TGCGCCAGCCGGGGGGCAGATGAGCAGTTCTTC. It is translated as CASRGADEQFF.

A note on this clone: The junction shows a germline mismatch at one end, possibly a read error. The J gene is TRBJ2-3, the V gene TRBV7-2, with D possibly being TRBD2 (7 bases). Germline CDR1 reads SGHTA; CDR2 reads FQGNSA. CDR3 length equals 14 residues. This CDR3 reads CASSAGGPTDKQYF. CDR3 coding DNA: TGTGCCAGCAGCGCCGGGGGGCCCACAGATAAGCAGTATTTT.

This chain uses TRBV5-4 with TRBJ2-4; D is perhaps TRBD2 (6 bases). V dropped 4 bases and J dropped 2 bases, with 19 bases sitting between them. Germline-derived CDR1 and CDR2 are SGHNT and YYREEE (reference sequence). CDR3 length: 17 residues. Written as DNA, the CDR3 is TGTGCCAGCAGCGGGACTCCCAAAGGAGGAACCAAAAACATTCAGTACTTC. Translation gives CASSGTPKGGTKNIQYF.

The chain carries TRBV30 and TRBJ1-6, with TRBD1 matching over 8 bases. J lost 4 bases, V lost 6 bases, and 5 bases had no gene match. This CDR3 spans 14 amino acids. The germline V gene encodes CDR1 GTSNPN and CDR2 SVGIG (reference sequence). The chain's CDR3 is CACRTGNYNSPLHF. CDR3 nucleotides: TGTGCCTGTCGGACAGGGAATTATAATTCACCCCTCCACTTT.

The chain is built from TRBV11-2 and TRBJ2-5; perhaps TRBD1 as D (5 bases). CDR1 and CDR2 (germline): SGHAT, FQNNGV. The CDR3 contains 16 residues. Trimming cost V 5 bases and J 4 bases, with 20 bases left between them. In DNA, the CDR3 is TGTGCCAGCAGCACTCCGACAGTTGCCCGGGCAGAGACCCAGTACTTC. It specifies CASSTPTVARAETQYF.

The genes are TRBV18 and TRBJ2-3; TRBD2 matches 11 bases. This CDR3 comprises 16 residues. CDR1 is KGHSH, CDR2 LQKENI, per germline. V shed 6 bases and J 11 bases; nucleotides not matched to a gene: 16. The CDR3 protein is CASSPGNSGGATKQYF. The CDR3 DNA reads TGTGCCAGCTCCCCAGGGAATAGCGGGGGGGCCACTAAGCAGTATTTT.

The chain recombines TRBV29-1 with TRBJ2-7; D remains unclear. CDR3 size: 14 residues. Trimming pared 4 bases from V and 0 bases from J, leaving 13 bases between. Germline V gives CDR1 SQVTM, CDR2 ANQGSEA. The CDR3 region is CSVVLQSSSYEQYF. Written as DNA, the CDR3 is TGCAGCGTTGTTTTACAGTCTTCCTCCTACGAGCAGTACTTC.

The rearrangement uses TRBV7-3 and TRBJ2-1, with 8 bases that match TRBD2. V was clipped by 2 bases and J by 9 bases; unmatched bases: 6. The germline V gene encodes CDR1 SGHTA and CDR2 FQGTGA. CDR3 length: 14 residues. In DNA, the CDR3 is TGTGCCAGCAGCTTACAGCGGGAGTCGATTGAGCAGTTCTTC. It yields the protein CASSLQRESIEQFF. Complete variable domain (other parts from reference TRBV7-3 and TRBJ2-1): GAGVSQTPSNKVTEKGKYVELRCDPISGHTALYWYRQSLGQGPEFLIYFQGTGAADDSGLPNDRFFAVRPEGSVSTLKIQRTERGDSAVYLCASSLQRESIEQFFGPGTRLTVL.

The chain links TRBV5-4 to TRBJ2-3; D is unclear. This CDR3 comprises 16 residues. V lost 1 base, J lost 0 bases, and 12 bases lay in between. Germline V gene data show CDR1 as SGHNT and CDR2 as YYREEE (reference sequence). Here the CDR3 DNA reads TGTGCCAGCAGCTTGTATACTCATTCGAGCACAGATACGCAGTATTTT. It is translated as CASSLYTHSSTDTQYF.